One and the same sample provided the 13 T cell receptor beta chains below, sequenced in a study of T cells in localized non-small cell lung cancer. TCRdb's table, derived via immunoSEQ multiplex PCR, lists solely in-frame clones and lacks some. The sample shows under 70,000 clones, about nine tenths of them seen only once. The sample was peripheral blood, taken before any cancer treatment. These TCRs come from a woman aged 40 to 75 with stage I lung adenocarcinoma.

The V and J genes are TRBV5-6 and TRBJ1-4, with a tentative D call TRBD1 (5 bases). Trimming stripped 2 bases from V and 7 bases from J, with 6 bases between. The V gene's germline CDR1 is SGHDT and CDR2 YYEEEE. This CDR3 comprises 12 residues. The CDR3 bases are TGTGCCAGCAGCTTTGGGGCTGAAAAACTGTTTTTT. Protein sequence: CASSFGAEKLFF.

The chain is built from TRBV4-3 and TRBJ2-5; a possible D gene is TRBD1 (5 bases). With 1 base removed from V and 2 bases from J, the gap between germline ends came to 8 bases. Germline values: CDR1 LGHNA, CDR2 YSLEER. CDR3 length: 14 residues. The CDR3 reads CASSQGRAQETQYF. The DNA of the CDR3 is TGCGCCAGCAGCCAAGGCAGGGCTCAAGAGACCCAGTACTTC.

This clone was seen a single time. J is TRBJ2-1 and V is TRBV27, with 9 bases matching TRBD1. The CDR3 has 15 amino acids. Germline values: CDR1 MNHEY, CDR2 SMNVEV (reference sequence). V was clipped by 1 base and J by 7 bases; unmatched bases: 5. The CDR3: CASSLYRDRANEQFF. The DNA for the CDR3 is TGTGCCAGCAGTTTATACCGGGACAGGGCGAATGAGCAGTTCTTC.

This sequence joins TRBV19 and TRBJ1-2; the D is unclear. Germline V CDR1 and CDR2: LNHDA, SQIVND (reference sequence). The V and J ends lost 1 base and 4 bases respectively, with 10 bases between them. The CDR3 runs to 14 residues. CDR3 sequence: CASSIVGRLYGYTF. The CDR3 DNA sequence: TGTGCCAGTAGTATAGTCGGCAGACTCTATGGCTACACCTTC.

The J gene is TRBJ1-6, the V gene TRBV6-1, with no clear D. The CDR3 has 14 residues. Germline CDR1 reads MNHNS; CDR2 reads SASEGT. V was clipped by 7 bases and J by 0 bases, with 7 bases between them. The CDR3: CASTRSSYNSPLHF. DNA of the CDR3: TGTGCCAGCACGCGTAGCTCCTATAATTCACCCCTCCACTTT.

This clone was seen a handful of times. The rearrangement joins TRBV6-5 to TRBJ2-2; perhaps TRBD1 as D (6 bases). CDR3 length equals 15 residues. Germline V gives CDR1 MNHEY, CDR2 SVGAGI. Trimming took off 4 bases at V and 1 base at J, with 10 bases between the two ends. This CDR3 reads CASSLRDMNTGELFF. Here the CDR3 DNA reads TGTGCCAGCAGTTTGAGGGACATGAACACCGGGGAGCTGTTTTTT.

The J gene is TRBJ2-1, the V gene TRBV25-1; 10 nucleotides match TRBD1. The CDR3 is 15 residues long. V shed 4 bases, J shed 9 bases, and the junction held 9 bases outside the gene matches. Per the germline V gene, CDR1 is MGHDK and CDR2 is SYGVNS. The CDR3 sequence is CASSGRDRGAGEQFF. The CDR3 DNA sequence: TGTGCCAGCAGTGGCCGGGACAGGGGTGCCGGTGAGCAGTTCTTC.

The chain employs TRBV30 and TRBJ1-1, with 9 bases fitting TRBD1. Losses at the gene ends were 0 bases for V and 1 base for J; bases not matched to a gene: 3. CDR3 length: 15 amino acids. The V gene's germline CDR1 is GTSNPN and CDR2 SVGIG (reference sequence). The CDR3 region is CAWSVGTGWNTEAFF. DNA for the CDR3: TGTGCCTGGAGTGTAGGGACAGGGTGGAACACTGAAGCTTTCTTT.

For this clone: At one end, the junction sequence differs from germline, possibly due to a read error. V and J are TRBV9 and TRBJ1-3, with D tentatively TRBD1 (5 bases). Germline CDR1 SGDLS, CDR2 YYNGEE. The CDR3 runs 15 residues. The CDR3 is CASSFSTASGNTMYF. In DNA, the CDR3 is TGTGCCAGCAGCTTCTCGACAGCCTCTGGAAACACCATGTATTTT.

The V and J genes are TRBV7-2 and TRBJ2-1; D gene unclear. This CDR3 comprises 13 residues. Looked up from germline, CDR1 is SGHTA and CDR2 is FQGNSA. With 1 base removed from V and 6 bases from J, the gap between germline ends came to 7 bases. CDR3 residues: CASSLGYPNEQFF. The CDR3 region has the DNA TGTGCCAGCAGCTTAGGATACCCCAATGAGCAGTTCTTC.

This clone has just one count. The V call is TRBV30, the J call TRBJ1-5; 7 positions match TRBD1. Germline CDR1 reads GTSNPN; CDR2 reads SVGIG (reference sequence). The ends lost 5 bases at V and 2 bases at J; junction bases unmatched: 3. This CDR3 has 13 amino acids. The CDR3 nucleotides are TGTGCCTGGGACAGGGATGGCAATCAGCCCCAGCATTTT. As protein: CAWDRDGNQPQHF.

The J gene is TRBJ1-1, the V gene TRBV5-4, with TRBD1 matching 8 bases. Germline V CDR1 and CDR2: SGHNT, YYREEE (reference sequence). V was pared by 5 bases and J by 0 bases, with 3 bases of the junction left unmatched. This CDR3 has 14 amino acids. CDR3 protein: CASRTGGVNTEAFF. CDR3 coding DNA: TGTGCCAGCAGAACAGGGGGGGTGAACACTGAAGCTTTCTTT.

V usage is TRBV19 and J usage is TRBJ2-3, with TRBD1 identical over 8 bases. V shed 4 bases and J 3 bases; nucleotides not matched to a gene: 6. Germline V gene data show CDR1 as LNHDA and CDR2 as SQIVND (reference sequence). The CDR3 runs to 15 residues. The CDR3 loop is CASSTSGTGTDTQYF. The CDR3 DNA follows: TGTGCCAGTAGTACTTCCGGGACAGGTACAGATACGCAGTATTTT.